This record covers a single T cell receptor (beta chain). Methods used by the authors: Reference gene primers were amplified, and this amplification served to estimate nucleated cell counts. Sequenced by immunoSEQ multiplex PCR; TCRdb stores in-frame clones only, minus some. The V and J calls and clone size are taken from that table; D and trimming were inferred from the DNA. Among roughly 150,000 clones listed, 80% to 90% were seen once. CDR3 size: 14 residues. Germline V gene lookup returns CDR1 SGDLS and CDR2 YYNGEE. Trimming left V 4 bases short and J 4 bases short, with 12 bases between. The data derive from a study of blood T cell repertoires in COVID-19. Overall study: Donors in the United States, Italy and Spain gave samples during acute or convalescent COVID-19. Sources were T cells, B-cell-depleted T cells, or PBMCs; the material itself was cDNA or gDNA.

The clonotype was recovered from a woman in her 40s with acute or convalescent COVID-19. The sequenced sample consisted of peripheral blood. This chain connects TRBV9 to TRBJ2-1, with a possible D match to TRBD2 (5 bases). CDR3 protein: CASSPPGGYNEQFF. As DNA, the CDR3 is TGTGCCAGCAGCCCTCCTGGCGGGTACAATGAGCAGTTCTTC.